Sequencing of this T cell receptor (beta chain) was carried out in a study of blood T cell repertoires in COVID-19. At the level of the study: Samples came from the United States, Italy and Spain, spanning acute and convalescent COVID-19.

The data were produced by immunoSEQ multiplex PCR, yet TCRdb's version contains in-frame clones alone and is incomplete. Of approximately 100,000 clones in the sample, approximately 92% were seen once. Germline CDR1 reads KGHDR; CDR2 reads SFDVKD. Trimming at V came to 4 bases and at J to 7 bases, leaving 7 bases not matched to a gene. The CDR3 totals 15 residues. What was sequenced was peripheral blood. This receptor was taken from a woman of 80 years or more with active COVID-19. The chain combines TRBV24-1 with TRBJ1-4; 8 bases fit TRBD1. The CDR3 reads CATSENRGGIEKLFF. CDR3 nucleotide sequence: TGTGCCACCAGTGAAAACAGGGGGGGAATTGAAAAACTGTTTTTT.